Presented here are 29 T cell receptor beta chains from one specimen sequenced in a study of CD8 T cells in ankylosing spondylitis. Study observations and caveats: Blood from ankylosing spondylitis patients appeared to carry a characteristic roughly eight-variant TCR beta motif.

One entry per CDR3 protein, called by TCRdb with MiXCR from the 5' RACE reads. Here the sample spans approximately 550,000 distinct CDR3 sequences, roughly 12% being singletons. The antigens for these receptors are not known. Source material: blood, either unsorted or a sorted T cell fraction (not recorded which). Receptors were obtained from a male donor with ankylosing spondylitis.

The V gene is TRBV7-9, the J gene TRBJ2-5, with 8 bases identical to TRBD2. Germline V gene lookup returns CDR1 SEHNR and CDR2 FQNEAQ (reference sequence). This CDR3 comprises 15 residues. Trimming removed 5 bases from V and 7 bases from J; junction bases left unmatched: 12. In DNA, the CDR3 is TGTGCCAGCAGCGAAAATTGGGGACTAGTGACGACCCAGTACTTC. Its protein product is CASSENWGLVTTQYF.

The CDR3 DNA reads as TGCAGTGCCCCGACAGAAATGAACACTGAAGCTTTCTTT. This translates into CSAPTEMNTEAFF. The chain uses TRBV20-1 and TRBJ1-1; possible D gene TRBD1, 5 bases. Germline V gene data show CDR1 as DFQATT and CDR2 as SNEGSKA (reference sequence). This CDR3 is built from 13 residues. V lost 6 bases to trimming and J lost 0 bases, with 11 bases between them.

This clonotype was seen repeatedly, ten times or more. The chain is built from TRBV14 and TRBJ2-3; 7 nucleotides agree with TRBD1. CDR1 is SGHDN and CDR2 is FVKESK in the germline V gene. Trimming cost V 3 bases and J 0 bases; bases outside gene matches: 6. CDR3 length: 16 amino acids. The CDR3 spells CASSQRTGTSTDTQYF. DNA of the CDR3: TGTGCCAGCAGCCAGCGGACAGGTACTAGCACAGATACGCAGTATTTT.

This clonotype turned up a few times. V gene TRBV6-2 or TRBV6-3 combines with J gene TRBJ2-1, with D maybe TRBD1 (6 bases). The CDR3 loop spans 13 amino acids. Trimming took 4 bases from V and 10 from J, leaving 14 bases between them. Germline loops: CDR1 MNHEY, CDR2 SVGEGT. The CDR3 sequence: CASSFEDRAEQFF. CDR3 bases: TGTGCCAGCAGTTTCGAGGACAGAGCCGAGCAGTTCTTC.

This clonotype was counted at least ten times. This rearrangement joins TRBV7-2 to TRBJ2-2; 9 bases fit TRBD2. J lost 1 base, V lost 1 base, and 4 bases had no gene match. Germline lookup yields CDR1 SGHTA and CDR2 FQGNSA. There are 17 residues in the CDR3. CDR3 sequence (DNA): TGTGCCAGCAGCTTAGACGCGACTAGCGGGAACACCGGGGAGCTGTTTTTT. It is translated as CASSLDATSGNTGELFF.

V gene TRBV27 combines with J gene TRBJ2-1; TRBD2 agrees at 11 bases. CDR1 and CDR2 (germline): MNHEY, SMNVEV (reference sequence). V lost 3 bases, J lost 7 bases, and 8 bases stayed unmatched. The CDR3 length is 16 residues. CDR3 region: CASSFQLAGVSNEQFF. The CDR3 bases are TGTGCCAGCAGTTTCCAACTAGCGGGAGTCTCTAATGAGCAGTTCTTC.

This clonotype occurred once. The chain uses TRBV30 and TRBJ2-6; D is perhaps TRBD1 (5 bases). The CDR3 sequence is 17 residues long. The germline CDR1 and CDR2 sequences are GTSNPN and SVGIG (reference sequence). Deletions cut 0 bases from V and 0 bases from J, with 12 bases between. The CDR3: CAWSVGHLFSGANVLTF. The DNA for the CDR3 is TGTGCCTGGAGTGTCGGACATCTTTTCTCTGGGGCCAACGTCCTGACTTTC.

This clonotype was detected only a few times. The V and J genes are TRBV12-3 or TRBV12-4 and TRBJ1-2; 12 nucleotides align to TRBD1. The CDR3 extends over 14 amino acids. Losses at the gene ends were 5 bases for V and 6 bases for J; bases not matched to a gene: 4. The CDR3: CASSGTGGGDGYTF. DNA of the CDR3: TGTGCCAGCAGTGGGACAGGGGGCGGAGATGGCTACACCTTC.

This clonotype was picked up a small number of times. The chain is built from TRBV7-2 and TRBJ1-1; 7 nucleotides align to TRBD1. This CDR3 has 15 residues. Germline V gene sequence: CDR1 SGHTA, CDR2 FQGNSA. V dropped 1 base and J dropped 5; count of bases not matched to a gene: 7. The CDR3 reads CASSLGGRGRTEAFF. The CDR3 DNA is TGTGCCAGCAGCTTAGGAGGCAGGGGGAGGACTGAAGCTTTCTTT. Full variable domain (outside the CDR3, taken from reference TRBV7-2 and TRBJ1-1): GAGVSQSPSNKVTEKGKDVELRCDPISGHTALYWYRQSLGQGLEFLIYFQGNSAPDKSGLPSDRFSAERTGGSVSTLTIQRTQQEDSAVYLCASSLGGRGRTEAFFGQGTRLTVV.

V is TRBV24-1 and J is TRBJ2-1; 10 bases are a match to TRBD2. Germline values: CDR1 KGHDR, CDR2 SFDVKD. The J segment lost 8 bases and the V segment lost 5 bases, leaving 5 bases of the junction unmatched. The CDR3 extends over 14 amino acids. CDR3 sequence reads: CATSASGSRYEQFF. The CDR3 DNA is TGTGCCACCAGTGCTAGCGGGAGTCGCTATGAGCAGTTCTTC.

Only a few counts were recorded for this clonotype. The chain has TRBV5-1 and TRBJ2-1; 7 bases are a match to TRBD2. This CDR3 has 13 residues. The germline V gene encodes CDR1 SGHRS and CDR2 YFSETQ. Trimming at V came to 4 bases and at J to 9 bases, leaving 7 bases not matched to a gene. This CDR3 reads CASSRTGGAEQFF. The DNA of the CDR3 is TGCGCCAGCAGCAGGACGGGGGGAGCTGAGCAGTTCTTC. The whole variable domain, filled in from reference TRBV5-1 and TRBJ2-1, reads KAGVTQTPRYLIKTRGQQVTLSCSPISGHRSVSWYQQTPGQGLQFLFEYFSETQRNKGNFPGRFSGRQFSNSRSEMNVSTLELGDSALYLCASSRTGGAEQFFGPGTRLTVL.

The rearrangement joins TRBV29-1 to TRBJ2-5; a weak D match, TRBD2 (6 bases). Germline loops: CDR1 SQVTM, CDR2 ANQGSEA. The CDR3 runs 14 residues. V was trimmed by 0 bases and J by 5 bases, leaving 13 bases between them. The CDR3 reads CSVEDWWAGETQYF. The CDR3 nucleotides read TGCAGCGTTGAAGATTGGTGGGCGGGGGAGACCCAGTACTTC. Filled out from reference TRBV29-1 and TRBJ2-5, the complete variable domain reads SAVISQKPSRDICQRGTSLTIQCQVDSQVTMMFWYRQQPGQSLTLIATANQGSEATYESGFVIDKFPISRPNLTFSTLTVSNMSPEDSSIYLCSVEDWWAGETQYFGPGTRLLVL.

This CDR3 reads CASSLAGGLGDTQYF. CDR3 nucleotide sequence: TGTGCCAGCAGCCTAGCGGGAGGACTTGGAGATACGCAGTATTTT. The gene calls are TRBV25-1 and TRBJ2-3; TRBD2 agrees at 11 bases. CDR1 is MGHDK, CDR2 SYGVNS, per germline. J lost 5 bases, V lost 6 bases, and 7 bases had no gene match. CDR3 length equals 15 residues.

The chain has TRBV3-1 and TRBJ1-6; D is unclear. CDR1 LGHDT and CDR2 YNNKEL come from the germline V gene (reference sequence). V lost 1 base and J 7 bases, leaving 5 bases between the germline ends. This CDR3 is 13 amino acids long. CDR3 sequence: CASSQVENSPLHF. CDR3 bases: TGTGCCAGCAGCCAAGTGGAGAATTCACCCCTCCACTTT.

This rearrangement joins TRBV5-1 to TRBJ2-1; 11 nucleotides match TRBD2. CDR1 and CDR2 (germline): SGHRS, YFSETQ. After removal of 1 base from V and 6 bases from J, the junction contained 6 bases not matched to a gene. This CDR3 has 16 residues. CDR3 amino acids: CASSLSSLAGGNEQFF. For the CDR3, the DNA is TGCGCCAGCAGCTTGTCAAGTCTAGCGGGAGGCAATGAGCAGTTCTTC.

The chain employs TRBV5-1 and TRBJ1-1; no clear D. Trimming took 3 bases from V and 4 from J, leaving 16 bases between them. CDR1 SGHRS and CDR2 YFSETQ come from the germline V gene. The length of the CDR3 is 15 residues. CDR3 sequence reads: CASSSRRIGGTEAFF. In DNA form, the CDR3 reads TGCGCCAGCAGCTCCAGGAGAATCGGAGGCACTGAAGCTTTCTTT.

This clonotype occurred a few times. V is TRBV5-5 and J is TRBJ2-7; no reliable D call. This CDR3 region has 15 residues. The ends were cut back, 2 bases at V and 1 base at J, with 13 bases in the middle. Germline loops: CDR1 SGHKS, CDR2 YYEKEE (reference sequence). This CDR3 reads CASSFPNSFSYEQYF. In DNA, the CDR3 is TGTGCCAGCAGCTTCCCCAACAGCTTTTCCTACGAGCAGTACTTC.

This rearrangement joins TRBV7-9 to TRBJ1-1, with TRBD1 as a possible D gene (5 bases). Germline values: CDR1 SEHNR, CDR2 FQNEAQ (reference sequence). There are 15 residues in the CDR3. V was pared by 5 bases and J by 1 base, with 14 bases between. The CDR3 DNA follows: TGTGCCAGCAGCGGCCCACGGGGCAAGAACACTGAAGCTTTCTTT. Translating it yields CASSGPRGKNTEAFF.

The J gene is TRBJ2-2, the V gene TRBV9; the D gene is possibly TRBD1 (6 bases). The germline V and J ends were trimmed by 3 bases and 7 bases, with 16 bases remaining between them. Germline CDR1 reads SGDLS; CDR2 reads YYNGEE. CDR3 length: 15 residues. The CDR3 nucleotides are TGTGCCAGCAGCGCCCGCGGTAGCAGGGGCGGGGAGCTGTTTTTT. This translates into CASSARGSRGGELFF.

This clonotype was seen a handful of times. The chain is built from TRBV14 and TRBJ2-3; D gene ambiguous. V was cut by 4 bases and J by 2 bases, with 10 bases left in between. The CDR3 contains 14 residues. Germline assignment: CDR1 SGHDN and CDR2 FVKESK. CDR3 sequence: CASSRWSNTDTQYF. The CDR3 nucleotides are TGTGCCAGCAGCCGGTGGTCCAACACAGATACGCAGTATTTT.

This clonotype was detected many times. V and J are TRBV18 and TRBJ2-1, with TRBD1 as a possible D gene (7 bases). This CDR3 region has 12 residues. V lost 8 bases and J 9 bases, leaving 14 bases between the germline ends. The V gene's germline CDR1 is KGHSH and CDR2 LQKENI. CDR3 bases: TGTGCCAGCAGCCCCCAGGGGGGTGAGCAGTTCTTC. It specifies CASSPQGGEQFF.

This clonotype was seen only a few times. V and J are TRBV6-1 and TRBJ1-2; D is possibly TRBD1 (6 bases). The length of the CDR3 is 14 residues. Per the germline V gene, CDR1 is MNHNS and CDR2 is SASEGT. With 6 bases removed from V and 5 bases from J, the gap between germline ends came to 16 bases. The CDR3 protein is CASSDGGTWYGYTF. CDR3 sequence (DNA): TGTGCCAGCAGCGACGGGGGCACTTGGTATGGCTACACCTTC.

This clonotype was recorded a few times. The chain uses TRBV5-4 and TRBJ2-5; TRBD1 is a possible D gene (5 bases). The CDR3 is 15 residues long. Germline loops: CDR1 SGHNT, CDR2 YYREEE (reference sequence). Trimming stripped 4 bases from V and 0 bases from J, with 13 bases between. This chain's CDR3 is CASSRQLANQETQYF. The CDR3 DNA sequence: TGTGCCAGCAGCCGACAGCTCGCAAACCAAGAGACCCAGTACTTC.

The rearrangement links TRBV20-1 to TRBJ2-2; D unresolved. Trimming cost V 1 base and J 6 bases, with 6 bases left between them. Germline lookup yields CDR1 DFQATT and CDR2 SNEGSKA (reference sequence). CDR3 length equals 12 residues. Here the CDR3 reads CSARVESGELFF. CDR3 bases: TGCAGTGCTAGAGTCGAGTCCGGGGAGCTGTTTTTT.

The chain employs TRBV20-1 and TRBJ2-1; a weak D match, TRBD2 (6 bases). CDR1 DFQATT and CDR2 SNEGSKA come from the germline V gene (reference sequence). V was trimmed by 0 bases and J by 3 bases, leaving 15 bases between them. This CDR3 spans 16 amino acids. As DNA, the CDR3 is TGCAGTGCTAGAGACCCCGGAGGAGGGAGCTACAATGAGCAGTTCTTC. Its protein is CSARDPGGGSYNEQFF.

The chain carries TRBV10-3 and TRBJ2-1; D may be TRBD1 (5 bases). Per germline, CDR1 ENHRY and CDR2 SYGVKD. There are 12 residues in the CDR3. V dropped 5 bases and J dropped 6 bases, with 8 bases sitting between them. Written as DNA, the CDR3 is TGTGCCATCAGTCGAACAGGCAATGAGCAGTTCTTC. It specifies CAISRTGNEQFF.

The J gene is TRBJ2-5, the V gene TRBV7-8, with D perhaps TRBD2 (6 bases). The V end was cut by 10 bases, the J end by 3 bases, with 24 bases between. CDR1 is SGHVS, CDR2 FQNEAQ, per germline. The CDR3 consists of 16 residues. The CDR3 reads CATIAGRERVKETQYF. The CDR3 region has the DNA TGTGCCACCATAGCAGGTCGGGAGCGGGTGAAAGAGACCCAGTACTTC.

This clonotype occurred many times. The chain employs TRBV7-9 and TRBJ2-7, with D perhaps matching TRBD1 (7 bases). V lost 7 bases to trimming and J lost 6 bases, with 19 bases between them. Germline lookup yields CDR1 SEHNR and CDR2 FQNEAQ (reference sequence). This CDR3 has 14 residues. The DNA for the CDR3 is TGTGCCAGCACAGAAGGAGGGGGCTCGGTCGAGCAGTACTTC. Translation gives CASTEGGGSVEQYF.

This clonotype was found a few times. The chain uses TRBV27 and TRBJ1-6; 8 nucleotides align to TRBD1. In germline, CDR1 is MNHEY, CDR2 SMNVEV (reference sequence). The CDR3 contains 13 residues. Unmatched junction bases numbered 6, after V lost 0 bases and J lost 17 bases. Here the CDR3 reads CASSLSGTGLIHF. DNA for the CDR3: TGTGCCAGCAGTTTATCGGGGACAGGTCTGATCCACTTT.